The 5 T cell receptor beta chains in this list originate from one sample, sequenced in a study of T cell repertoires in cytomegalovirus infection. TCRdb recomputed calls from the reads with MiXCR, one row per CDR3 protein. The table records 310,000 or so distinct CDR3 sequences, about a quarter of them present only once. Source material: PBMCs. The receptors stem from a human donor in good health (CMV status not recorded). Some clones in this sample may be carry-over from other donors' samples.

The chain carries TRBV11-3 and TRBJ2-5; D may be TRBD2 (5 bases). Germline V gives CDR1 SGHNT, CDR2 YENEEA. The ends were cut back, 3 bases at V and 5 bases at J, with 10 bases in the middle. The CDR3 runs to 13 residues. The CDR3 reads CASSFGLAETQYF. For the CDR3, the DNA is TGTGCCAGCAGCTTTGGACTCGCGGAGACCCAGTACTTC.

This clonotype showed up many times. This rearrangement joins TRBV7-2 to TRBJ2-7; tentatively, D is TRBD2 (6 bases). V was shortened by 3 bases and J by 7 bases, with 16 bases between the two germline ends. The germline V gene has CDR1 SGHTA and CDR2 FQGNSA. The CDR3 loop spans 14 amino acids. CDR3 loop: CASSFSRELGEQYF. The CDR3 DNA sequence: TGTGCCAGCAGCTTTTCCCGGGAGTTGGGGGAGCAGTACTTC.

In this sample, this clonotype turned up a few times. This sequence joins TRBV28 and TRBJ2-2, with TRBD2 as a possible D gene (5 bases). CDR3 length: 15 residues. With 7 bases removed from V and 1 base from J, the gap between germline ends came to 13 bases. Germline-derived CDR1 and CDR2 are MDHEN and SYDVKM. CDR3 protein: CASISGGENTGELFF. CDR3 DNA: TGTGCCAGCATCTCAGGAGGAGAGAACACCGGGGAGCTGTTTTTT.

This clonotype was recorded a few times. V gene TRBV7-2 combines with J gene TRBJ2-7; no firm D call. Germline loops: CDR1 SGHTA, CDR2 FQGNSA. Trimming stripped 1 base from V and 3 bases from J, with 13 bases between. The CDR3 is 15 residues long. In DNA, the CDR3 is TGTGCCAGCAGCTTAGGACCTGGCTCATTCTACGAGCAGTACTTC. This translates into CASSLGPGSFYEQYF.

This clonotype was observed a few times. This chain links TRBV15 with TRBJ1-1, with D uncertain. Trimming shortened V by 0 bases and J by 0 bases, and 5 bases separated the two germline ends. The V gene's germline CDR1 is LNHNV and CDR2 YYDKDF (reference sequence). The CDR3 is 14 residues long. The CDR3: CATSRDGVNTEAFF. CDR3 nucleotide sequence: TGTGCCACCAGCAGAGATGGGGTGAACACTGAAGCTTTCTTT.